This record concerns one T cell receptor beta chain sequence. Its target is not known. This table comes from immunoSEQ multiplex PCR, and its TCRdb copy is limited to in-frame clones, with some not included. The table has 70,000 or so clones, approximately 80% seen once. The sample comes from a study of OX40 agonist ivuxolimab in advanced cancers. The overall study: Under the entry rules, prior anti-PD-1, anti-PD-L1 or anti-CTLA-4 therapy was allowed, and approximately 36% had some. Study-wide points: Averaged across samples, CD8+ T cells carried more expanded clones than CD4+ did. The antigens recognized by the expanded peripheral T cells, that is their antigen specificity, were not determined.

Exclusion applied to patients with autoimmune disease history or systemic immunosuppression. Per the germline V gene, CDR1 is SQVTM and CDR2 is ANQGSEA. The V end lost 6 bases, the J end lost 8 bases, and 10 bases lay between the germline ends. The CDR3 runs 11 residues. The input for sequencing was CD4+ or CD8+ T cells sorted from blood, taken in a trial of the OX40 agonist ivuxolimab. V usage is TRBV29-1 and J usage is TRBJ2-2; D unresolved. This clonotype originated in an adult with an advanced solid tumor such as melanoma, head and neck, liver or kidney cancer. The chain's CDR3 is CSVENRGELFF. The CDR3 region has the DNA TGCAGCGTCGAAAATAGGGGGGAGCTGTTTTTT.